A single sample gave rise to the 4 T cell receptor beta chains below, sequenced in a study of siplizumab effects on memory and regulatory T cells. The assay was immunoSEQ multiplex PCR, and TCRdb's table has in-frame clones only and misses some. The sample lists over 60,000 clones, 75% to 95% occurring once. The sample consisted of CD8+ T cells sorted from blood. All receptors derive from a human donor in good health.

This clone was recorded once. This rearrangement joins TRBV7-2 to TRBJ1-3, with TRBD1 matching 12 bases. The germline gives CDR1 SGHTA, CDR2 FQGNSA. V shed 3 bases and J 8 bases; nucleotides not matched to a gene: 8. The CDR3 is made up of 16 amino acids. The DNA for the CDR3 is TGTGCCAGCAGCTTGGGACAGGGGGCGGCTTTCGACACCATATATTTT. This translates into CASSLGQGAAFDTIYF.

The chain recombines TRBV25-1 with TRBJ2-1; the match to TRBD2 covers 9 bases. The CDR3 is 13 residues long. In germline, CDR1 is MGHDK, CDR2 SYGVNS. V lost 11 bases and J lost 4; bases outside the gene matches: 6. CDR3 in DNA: TGTGCCGGCGGGGGGGTTGGATACAATGAGCAGTTCTTC. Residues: CAGGGVGYNEQFF.

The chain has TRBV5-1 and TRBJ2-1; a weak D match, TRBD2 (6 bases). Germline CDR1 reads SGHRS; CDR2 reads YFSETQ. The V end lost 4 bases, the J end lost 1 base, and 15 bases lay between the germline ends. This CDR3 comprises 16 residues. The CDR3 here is CASSAPEGLSYNEQFF. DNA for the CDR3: TGCGCCAGCAGCGCACCGGAGGGTCTTTCCTACAATGAGCAGTTCTTC.

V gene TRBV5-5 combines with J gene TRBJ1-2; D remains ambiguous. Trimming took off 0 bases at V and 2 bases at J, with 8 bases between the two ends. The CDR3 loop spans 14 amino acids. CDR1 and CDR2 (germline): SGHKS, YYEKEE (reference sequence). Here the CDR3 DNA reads TGTGCCAGCAGCTTGGTCGTCGGAAACTATGGCTACACCTTC. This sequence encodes CASSLVVGNYGYTF. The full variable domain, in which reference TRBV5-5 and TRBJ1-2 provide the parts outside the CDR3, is DAGVTQSPTHLIKTRGQQVTLRCSPISGHKSVSWYQQVLGQGPQFIFQYYEKEERGRGNFPDRFSARQFPNYSSELNVNALLLGDSALYLCASSLVVGNYGYTFGSGTRLTVV.